This T cell receptor (beta chain) is from a study of circulating and synovial CD4+ cells in juvenile arthritis. Study outcomes and limitations: Bulk blood CD4 repertoires were more diverse than these. Shared-clonotype fractions with synovium likely underestimate full repertoire overlap.

The protocol was immunoSEQ multiplex PCR, while the TCRdb copy is restricted to in-frame clones and leaves out a portion. The data contain 30,000 to 40,000 clones, about 94% of them singletons. A remark on this clone: Its target is unknown. Mismatch with germline at one junction end may stem from a read error.

The CDR3 is 15 residues long. In germline, CDR1 is SEHNR, CDR2 FQNEAQ (reference sequence). The sample taken for sequencing was CD4+ T cells from blood. The gene calls are TRBV7-9 and TRBJ2-1; 9 nucleotides line up with TRBD1. The receptor was derived from a human donor with juvenile idiopathic arthritis. The CDR3 sequence: CASSLDRGEYNEQFF. In DNA form, the CDR3 reads TGTGCCAGCAGTTTAGACAGGGGGGAATACAATGAGCAGTTCTTC. Filled out from reference TRBV7-9 and TRBJ2-1, the complete variable domain reads DTGVSQNPRHKITKRGQNVTFRCDPISEHNRLYWYRQTLGQGPEFLTYFQNEAQLEKSRLLSDRFSAERPKGSFSTLEIQRTEQGDSAMYLCASSLDRGEYNEQFFGPGTRLTVL.